These 27 T cell receptor beta chains were all obtained from the same sample, sequenced in a study of T cells in Graves' hyperthyroidism and ophthalmopathy. RNA transcripts gave rise to amplified TCR beta CDR3 regions. The HTBI primer set was used in a first-round RT-PCR of the TCR CDR3. From the multiplex PCR reads, TCRdb called clonotypes with MiXCR, one entry per CDR3 protein. There are over 300,000 distinct CDR3 sequences in the sample; about 13% occur only once, and 34% lies in the top ten. Sequencing input: blood. The receptors were gathered from a woman aged 40 to 50 with Graves' ophthalmopathy.

This clonotype was counted many times. The V and J genes are TRBV20-1 and TRBJ2-7, with D unclear. CDR3 length equals 14 residues. CDR1 is DFQATT, CDR2 SNEGSKA, per germline (reference sequence). The V and J ends lost 3 bases and 4 bases respectively, with 16 bases between them. DNA for the CDR3: TGCAGTGCTAGTAAGAGCGACGCGCGGTACGAGCAGTACTTC. Translation gives CSASKSDARYEQYF.

Details on this clonotype: A read error may be the cause here, since a much bigger clone is one base away. A read error is likely, as this CDR3 ends without the conserved phenylalanine or tryptophan. The rearrangement links TRBV2 to TRBJ1-5; D unresolved. CDR3 size: 14 residues. V lost 3 bases to trimming and J lost 0 bases, with 6 bases between them. CDR1 SNHLY and CDR2 FYNNEI come from the germline V gene. The CDR3 DNA is TGTGCCAGCAGTGACCTTAATAGCAATCAGCCCCAGCATCTT. Translated, it gives CASSDLNSNQPQHL.

This clonotype was observed many times. The V gene is TRBV12-3 or TRBV12-4, the J gene TRBJ2-2, with D perhaps matching TRBD2 (5 bases). The CDR3 contains 17 residues. The V end lost 5 bases, the J end lost 6 bases, and 22 bases lay between the germline ends. The chain's CDR3 is CASSPRLGVRAPGELFF. CDR3 nucleotide sequence: TGTGCCAGCAGTCCCCGTCTTGGTGTGAGGGCCCCCGGGGAGCTGTTTTTT.

This clonotype was seen repeatedly, ten times or more. This sequence joins TRBV6-5 and TRBJ1-6, with a possible D match to TRBD1 (5 bases). The germline V and J ends were trimmed by 2 bases and 5 bases, with 7 bases remaining between them. Germline assignment: CDR1 MNHEY and CDR2 SVGAGI. This CDR3 is built from 14 residues. The CDR3 spells CASSYEGDNSPLHF. In DNA form, the CDR3 reads TGTGCCAGCAGTTACGAAGGGGATAATTCACCCCTCCACTTT.

This clonotype was seen many times. The V call is TRBV6-1, the J call TRBJ2-1; no definite D call. Germline assignment: CDR1 MNHNS and CDR2 SASEGT. The CDR3 is made up of 14 amino acids. V was pared by 0 bases and J by 7 bases, with 10 bases between. The CDR3 DNA reads TGTGCCAGCAGTGAAGCGCGTGAGGTAAATGAGCAGTTCTTC. The encoded protein is CASSEAREVNEQFF.

The CDR3 nucleotides are TGTGCCAGCAGCTTAGATTACAGGACTTACAATGAGCAGTTCTTC. Protein sequence: CASSLDYRTYNEQFF. The chain recombines TRBV11-2 with TRBJ2-1, with D perhaps being TRBD1 or TRBD2 (5 bases each). There are 15 residues in the CDR3. With 0 bases removed from V and 4 bases from J, the gap between germline ends came to 10 bases. Germline V gene lookup returns CDR1 SGHAT and CDR2 FQNNGV.

A note on this clonotype: A much more abundant neighbour one base away suggests this may be a read error. This sequence joins TRBV27 and TRBJ1-2, with 9 bases aligning to TRBD1. J lost 6 bases, V lost 0 bases, and 2 bases had no gene match. Germline assignment: CDR1 MNHEY and CDR2 SMNVEV (reference sequence). The CDR3 has 14 residues. CDR3 loop: CASSLSGQGHGYTF. CDR3 DNA sequence: TGTGCCAGCAGTTTATCCGGACAGGGGCATGGCTACACCTTC.

The chain joins TRBV24-1 to TRBJ2-3, with TRBD1 matching over 10 bases. Trimming removed 4 bases from V and 3 bases from J; junction bases left unmatched: 6. CDR1 is KGHDR and CDR2 is SFDVKD in the germline V gene. This CDR3 region has 16 residues. CDR3 region: CATSESGTGVTDTQYF. In DNA, the CDR3 is TGTGCCACCAGTGAATCCGGGACAGGGGTTACAGATACGCAGTATTTT.

This clonotype was seen many times. The J gene is TRBJ2-1, the V gene TRBV5-6; D call uncertain. There are 13 residues in the CDR3. Germline lookup yields CDR1 SGHDT and CDR2 YYEEEE. Trimming removed 0 bases from V and 9 bases from J, with 10 bases in between. CDR3 loop: CASSLEEWGEQFF. The DNA for the CDR3 is TGTGCCAGCAGCTTGGAGGAGTGGGGTGAGCAGTTCTTC.

Details on this clonotype: This may stem from a read error, because a much larger clone lies one nucleotide away. This sequence joins TRBV27 and TRBJ1-1; D is ambiguous. Germline V gives CDR1 MNHEY, CDR2 SMNVEV (reference sequence). The CDR3 runs to 13 residues. The CDR3 nucleotides are TGTGCCAGCAGTTTTGGAGCGAACACTGAAGCTTCCTTT. Protein: CASSFGANTEASF.

This clonotype was observed many times. The chain has TRBV27 and TRBJ1-4; perhaps TRBD1 as D (5 bases). The germline CDR1 and CDR2 sequences are MNHEY and SMNVEV (reference sequence). This CDR3 is built from 14 residues. Trimming cost V 5 bases and J 10 bases, with 17 bases left between them. The CDR3 coding sequence is TGTGCCAGCAGTGACGGGACTCTGGATGGAAAACTGTTTTTT. It specifies CASSDGTLDGKLFF. Using reference TRBV27 and TRBJ1-4 for the parts outside the CDR3, the full variable domain is EAQVTQNPRYLITVTGKKLTVTCSQNMNHEYMSWYRQDPGLGLRQIYYSMNVEVTDKGDVPEGYKVSRKEKRNFPLILESPSPNQTSLYFCASSDGTLDGKLFFGSGTQLSVL.

At least ten counts were recorded for this clonotype. The J gene is TRBJ1-2, the V gene TRBV2; D gene unclear. Between the trimmed V and J ends, which lost 7 bases and 6 bases, there was a span of 6 bases. CDR3 length: 10 residues. Germline CDR1 reads SNHLY; CDR2 reads FYNNEI. CDR3 loop: CASNLNGYTF. For the CDR3, the DNA is TGTGCCAGCAACCTTAATGGCTACACCTTC.

The table lists this clonotype with many counts. The CDR3 sequence is CASQGFPNQPQHF. DNA for the CDR3: TGTGCCAGCCAGGGATTCCCTAATCAGCCCCAGCATTTT. This chain joins TRBV2 and TRBJ1-5; tentative D call: TRBD1 (5 bases). Germline CDR1 is SNHLY and CDR2 is FYNNEI. This CDR3 is 13 amino acids long. Trimming cost V 8 bases and J 4 bases, with 12 bases left between them. The entire variable domain, with the rest obtained from reference TRBV2 and TRBJ1-5, is as follows: EPEVTQTPSHQVTQMGQEVILRCVPISNHLYFYWYRQILGQKVEFLVSFYNNEISEKSEIFDDQFSVERPDGSNFTLKIRSTKLEDSAMYFCASQGFPNQPQHFGDGTRLSIL.

This clonotype showed up many times. The V call is TRBV7-9, the J call TRBJ2-1; TRBD2 might be the D (6 bases). CDR1 is SEHNR and CDR2 is FQNEAQ in the germline V gene (reference sequence). Trimming removed 1 base from V and 2 bases from J, with 12 bases in between. The CDR3 totals 16 residues. As DNA, the CDR3 is TGTGCCAGCAGCTTAGTGGAGGGCTATCCCTACAATGAGCAGTTCTTC. Translating gives CASSLVEGYPYNEQFF.

The sample holds a few counts of this clonotype. The rearrangement uses TRBV19 and TRBJ2-1; D may be TRBD1 or TRBD2 (5 bases each). V gave up 3 bases and J gave up 9 bases, with 24 bases separating them. The CDR3 is 17 residues long. Germline CDR1 is LNHDA and CDR2 is SQIVND (reference sequence). The CDR3 is CASSIVTEGGRGSEQFF. Here the CDR3 DNA reads TGTGCCAGTAGTATCGTGACAGAGGGCGGACGGGGATCTGAGCAGTTCTTC.

The V gene is TRBV19, the J gene TRBJ1-1, with 7 bases matching TRBD1. The CDR3 has 13 amino acids. The V segment lost 8 bases and the J segment 5 bases; nucleotides outside the gene matches: 8. Germline CDR1 reads LNHDA; CDR2 reads SQIVND (reference sequence). CDR3 in DNA: TGTGCCAGTCGACACCGACAGGGAACTGAAGCTTTCTTT. This codes for CASRHRQGTEAFF.

Many counts were recorded for this clonotype. The CDR3 nucleotides read TGTGCCAGCAGTTTAATGCTAATAGGGAGGAGCAATGAGCAGTTCTTC. Encoded protein: CASSLMLIGRSNEQFF. This chain uses TRBV12-3 or TRBV12-4 with TRBJ2-1, with D possibly being TRBD2 (6 bases). CDR3 length: 16 residues. Trimming shortened V by 2 bases and J by 6 bases, and 17 bases separated the two germline ends.

This clonotype was counted at least ten times. This rearrangement joins TRBV27 to TRBJ2-1, with D possibly matching TRBD2 (6 bases). V lost 5 bases and J lost 7, with 18 bases in between. Germline V gene data show CDR1 as MNHEY and CDR2 as SMNVEV (reference sequence). This CDR3 is built from 15 residues. The CDR3 protein is CASSQIGGMENEQFF. The CDR3 DNA reads as TGTGCCAGCAGTCAGATTGGCGGGATGGAAAATGAGCAGTTCTTC.

Ten or more counts support this clonotype. The chain joins TRBV6-1 to TRBJ1-6; D uncertain. The CDR3 is 13 residues long. Germline V gives CDR1 MNHNS, CDR2 SASEGT. V was clipped by 5 bases and J by 8 bases, with 10 bases between them. Written as DNA, the CDR3 is TGTGCCAGCAGTTACGGACGGGATTCACCCCTCCACTTT. This gives the protein CASSYGRDSPLHF.

The table lists this clonotype with many counts. V usage is TRBV28 and J usage is TRBJ2-7; tentative D call: TRBD2 (6 bases). The germline V and J ends were trimmed by 6 bases and 3 bases, with 30 bases remaining between them. Looked up from germline, CDR1 is MDHEN and CDR2 is SYDVKM. The CDR3 is 19 amino acids. The CDR3 DNA follows: TGTGCCAGCAGCTCAATCTCTCGAAGACTAGGCGACCCCCTCTACGAGCAGTACTTC. Its protein product is CASSSISRRLGDPLYEQYF.

This clonotype was recorded many times. The J gene is TRBJ1-6, the V gene TRBV9; tentative D call: TRBD1 (5 bases). V dropped 0 bases and J dropped 5 bases, with 12 bases sitting between them. The CDR3 totals 16 residues. Germline V gene sequence: CDR1 SGDLS, CDR2 YYNGEE. CDR3 protein: CASSVATGRNNSPLHF. In nucleotides, the CDR3 is TGTGCCAGCAGCGTAGCTACGGGACGTAATAATTCACCCCTCCACTTT.

This clonotype was counted a few times. The rearrangement uses TRBV5-1 and TRBJ1-6; D call uncertain. There are 14 residues in the CDR3. V lost 1 base, J lost 8 bases, and 10 bases lay in between. Germline CDR1 reads SGHRS; CDR2 reads YFSETQ. The CDR3 DNA reads as TGCGCCAGCAGCTTGTCCGCGTCGGATTCACCCCTCCACTTT. Its translation is CASSLSASDSPLHF.

The CDR3 protein is CASSIDPGLAGEDTQYF. The CDR3 DNA is TGTGCCAGTAGTATAGACCCGGGACTAGCGGGAGAAGATACGCAGTATTTT. The gene calls are TRBV19 and TRBJ2-3, with 14 bases fitting TRBD2. V dropped 0 bases and J dropped 5; count of bases not matched to a gene: 4. The CDR3 extends over 17 amino acids. Looked up from germline, CDR1 is LNHDA and CDR2 is SQIVND (reference sequence).

This clonotype has only a few counts. This chain's CDR3 is CATSETGQGARGYTF. Written as DNA, the CDR3 is TGTGCCACCAGTGAAACCGGACAGGGGGCGCGAGGCTACACCTTC. The chain has TRBV24-1 and TRBJ1-2; 11 positions agree with TRBD1. From germline, CDR1 is KGHDR and CDR2 SFDVKD. The CDR3 is 15 amino acids. With 4 bases clipped from V and 8 bases from J, the junction kept 8 bases outside the gene matches.

This clonotype was recorded many times. This chain uses TRBV12-3 or TRBV12-4 with TRBJ1-1; 11 bases agree with TRBD1. This CDR3 region has 17 residues. The junction had 13 bases not matched to a gene; V was cut back by 6 bases and J by 4 bases. CDR3 DNA sequence: TGTGCCAGCAGCCTTTGGACAGGGGGCACGGCAGCCACTGAAGCTTTCTTT. Residues: CASSLWTGGTAATEAFF.

This clonotype was seen repeatedly, ten times or more. The chain combines TRBV20-1 with TRBJ2-7; no reliable D call. The CDR3 spans 15 residues. Trimming stripped 0 bases from V and 3 bases from J, with 15 bases between. Germline CDR1 is DFQATT and CDR2 is SNEGSKA (reference sequence). The DNA of the CDR3 is TGCAGTGCTAGAGATCCCCCGGCAGGTAGCTACGAGCAGTACTTC. This gives the protein CSARDPPAGSYEQYF.

This clonotype was observed a few times. The rearrangement joins TRBV20-1 to TRBJ1-2, with D possibly being TRBD1 (5 bases). Germline values: CDR1 DFQATT, CDR2 SNEGSKA (reference sequence). V was clipped by 1 base and J by 5 bases, with 17 bases between them. The CDR3 sequence is 15 residues long. Here the CDR3 DNA reads TGCAGTGCTAGAGCCAGCCGGACGGGGGAGTATGGCTACACCTTC. Translated, it gives CSARASRTGEYGYTF.